Below, one T cell receptor beta chain is given with its context. Its antigen remains unidentified. The entry originates in a study of cytomegalovirus exposure and HLA in healthy donors. General observations from the study: Cytomegalovirus status was reportedly diagnosed by the classifier with high specificity and sensitivity. In a later analysis, a missense DCLRE1C variant was linked to TCR beta V- and J-gene trimming. Overall, roughly 150 TCR beta chains were annotated as cytomegalovirus-associated.

Germline CDR1 reads MDHEN; CDR2 reads SYDVKM. V trimming: 5 bases; J trimming: 3 bases; junction bases outside the gene matches: 11. This CDR3 has 17 residues. The PCR employed 60 Vbeta primers together with 13 Jbeta primers. Assay: immunoSEQ multiplex PCR; the TCRdb copy retains only in-frame clones and omits some. The profile shows about 170,000 clones, around 80% of them singletons. The sequencing sample was made of PBMCs. This rearrangement joins TRBV28 to TRBJ2-7; TRBD2 matches 12 bases. The sequence derives from a man younger than 30 in good health and CMV-seronegative. CDR3 sequence (DNA): TGTGCCAGCAGTCCGAACCTCCTAGCGGGAGGGTTCTACGAGCAGTACTTC. It is translated as CASSPNLLAGGFYEQYF.